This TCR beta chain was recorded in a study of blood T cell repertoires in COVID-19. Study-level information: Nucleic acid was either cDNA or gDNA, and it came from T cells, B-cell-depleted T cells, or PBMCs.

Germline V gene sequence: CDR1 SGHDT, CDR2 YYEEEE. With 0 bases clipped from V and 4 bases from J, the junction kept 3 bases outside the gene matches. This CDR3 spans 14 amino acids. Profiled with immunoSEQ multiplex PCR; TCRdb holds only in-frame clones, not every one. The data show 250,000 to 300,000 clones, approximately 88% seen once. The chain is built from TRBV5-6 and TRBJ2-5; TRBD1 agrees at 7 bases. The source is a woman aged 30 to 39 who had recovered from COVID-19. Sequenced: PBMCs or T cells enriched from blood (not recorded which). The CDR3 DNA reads TGTGCCAGCAGCTTGGATACAGGGGTAGAGACCCAGTACTTC. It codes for CASSLDTGVETQYF.